One and the same sample provided the 16 T cell receptor beta chains below, sequenced in a study of cytomegalovirus exposure and HLA in healthy donors. Amplification used 60 Vbeta primers and 13 Jbeta primers. The repertoire was sequenced with immunoSEQ multiplex PCR; TCRdb's copy has only in-frame clones and lacks some. The repertoire holds about 150,000 clones, roughly 74% seen once, with about 2.6% in the top ten. The sequenced sample consisted of PBMCs. These receptors were taken from a man between 18 and 29 years old in good health and CMV-seronegative.

This clone was seen once. This chain joins TRBV5-1 and TRBJ2-5; 9 bases align to TRBD1. From germline, CDR1 is SGHRS and CDR2 YFSETQ. Trimming cost V 4 bases and J 4 bases; bases outside gene matches: 8. The CDR3 spans 15 residues. The CDR3 DNA reads TGCGCCAGCAGCCCCGGGACAGGGTTGGGAGAGACCCAGTACTTC. Translating it yields CASSPGTGLGETQYF.

The rearrangement joins TRBV27 to TRBJ1-2; TRBD1 agrees at 9 bases. CDR3 length: 14 residues. In germline, CDR1 is MNHEY, CDR2 SMNVEV (reference sequence). V lost 6 bases and J lost 3; bases outside the gene matches: 5. In DNA, the CDR3 is TGTGCCAGCAGCGGACAGGGGCCCTACTATGGCTACACCTTC. Its translation: CASSGQGPYYGYTF.

The V gene is TRBV7-9, the J gene TRBJ2-7; 7 bases are shared with TRBD1. The V segment lost 2 bases and the J segment 3 bases; nucleotides outside the gene matches: 7. Germline CDR1 SEHNR, CDR2 FQNEAQ (reference sequence). The CDR3 length is 15 residues. The DNA for the CDR3 is TGTGCCAGCAGCTTATCCGGGACAGAATACTACGAGCAGTACTTC. Amino acid sequence: CASSLSGTEYYEQYF.

The chain employs TRBV5-8 and TRBJ1-6; D remains unclear. Trimming shortened V by 8 bases and J by 0 bases, and 12 bases separated the two germline ends. Germline V CDR1 and CDR2: SGHTS, YDEGEE. The CDR3 is 15 residues long. This chain's CDR3 is CASRTISSYNSPLHF. The CDR3 DNA follows: TGTGCCAGTCGAACAATAAGCTCCTATAATTCACCCCTCCACTTT.

The J gene is TRBJ2-5, the V gene TRBV2; TRBD2 matches 7 bases. The CDR3 sequence is 15 residues long. Germline CDR1 and CDR2: SNHLY and FYNNEI. V shed 5 bases and J 0 bases; nucleotides not matched to a gene: 6. The CDR3 DNA is TGTGCCAGCAGTAGCGGGGCAGCCCACCAAGAGACCCAGTACTTC. This gives the protein CASSSGAAHQETQYF.

CDR3 coding DNA: TGTGCCAGCAGTTGGGCTAGCGGACAAGAGACCCAGTACTTC. Its translation is CASSWASGQETQYF. The V gene is TRBV28, the J gene TRBJ2-5, with TRBD2 matching over 7 bases. Germline V gene data show CDR1 as MDHEN and CDR2 as SYDVKM. This CDR3 region has 14 residues. The V segment lost 4 bases and the J segment 2 bases; nucleotides outside the gene matches: 4.

This chain uses TRBV28 with TRBJ1-6; D ambiguous. This CDR3 contains 13 residues. Germline-derived CDR1 and CDR2 are MDHEN and SYDVKM. The V and J ends lost 5 bases and 5 bases respectively, with 7 bases between them. The CDR3 is CASSRVDNSPLHF. In DNA form, the CDR3 reads TGTGCCAGCAGTCGGGTCGATAATTCACCCCTCCACTTT.

V and J are TRBV7-2 and TRBJ1-6; 9 positions match TRBD1. CDR1 is SGHTA and CDR2 is FQGNSA in the germline V gene. This CDR3 spans 13 amino acids. With V trimmed by 5 bases and J by 11 bases, 4 bases remained unmatched. The CDR3 coding sequence is TGTGCCAGCAGCCCGGACAGGGGCGCACCCCTCCACTTT. This codes for CASSPDRGAPLHF.

J is TRBJ2-3 and V is TRBV25-1, with 8 bases matching TRBD2. The length of the CDR3 is 15 residues. Trimming took 0 bases from V and 5 from J; bases not matched to a gene: 4. The germline gives CDR1 MGHDK, CDR2 SYGVNS. CDR3 DNA sequence: TGTGCCAGCAGTGAATATTACAGCGGGGGAGATACGCAGTATTTT. This sequence encodes CASSEYYSGGDTQYF. Drawing the rest from reference TRBV25-1 and TRBJ2-3, the complete variable domain is EADIYQTPRYLVIGTGKKITLECSQTMGHDKMYWYQQDPGMELHLIHYSYGVNSTEKGDLSSESTVSRIRTEHFPLTLESARPSHTSQYLCASSEYYSGGDTQYFGPGTRLTVL.

The DNA for the CDR3 is TGTGCCAGCTTACGAGACTCAGGGGTAGATGGCTACACCTTC. It is translated as CASLRDSGVDGYTF. The J gene is TRBJ1-2, the V gene TRBV2; possible D gene TRBD1, 6 bases. V gave up 8 bases and J gave up 6 bases, with 19 bases separating them. Per the germline V gene, CDR1 is SNHLY and CDR2 is FYNNEI. The CDR3 contains 14 residues.

The rearrangement uses TRBV5-1 and TRBJ1-2; perhaps TRBD1 as D (6 bases). Germline CDR1 reads SGHRS; CDR2 reads YFSETQ. The CDR3 runs to 17 residues. The ends were cut back, 0 bases at V and 9 bases at J, with 24 bases in the middle. The CDR3 nucleotides read TGCGCCAGCAGCTTGGACCTTACACTAGGACAGCTATGGCGCTACACCTTC. This translates into CASSLDLTLGQLWRYTF.

The J gene is TRBJ1-6, the V gene TRBV18; D not resolved. This CDR3 region has 13 residues. CDR1 is KGHSH, CDR2 LQKENI, per germline. The ends were cut back, 2 bases at V and 6 bases at J, with 5 bases in the middle. The CDR3 coding sequence is TGTGCCAGCTCACCAGGGCCTAATTCACCCCTCCACTTT. Its translation: CASSPGPNSPLHF.

The rearrangement links TRBV4-3 to TRBJ2-7; 15 positions match TRBD2. The V gene's germline CDR1 is LGHNA and CDR2 YSLEER. After removal of 2 bases from V and 5 bases from J, the junction contained 4 bases not matched to a gene. The CDR3 extends over 16 amino acids. This CDR3 is CASSQWTSGGVHEQYF. The CDR3 coding sequence is TGCGCCAGCAGCCAATGGACTAGCGGGGGGGTCCACGAGCAGTACTTC.

The chain links TRBV7-6 to TRBJ1-5; the D is unclear. With 5 bases removed from V and 5 bases from J, the gap between germline ends came to 13 bases. CDR1 is SGHVS, CDR2 FNYEAQ, per germline. CDR3 size: 14 residues. The CDR3 is CASSIYGVDQPQHF. The DNA of the CDR3 is TGTGCCAGCAGCATCTACGGGGTCGATCAGCCCCAGCATTTT.

For the CDR3, the DNA is TGTGCCAGCTCACCCAATAGCGCGGGGTCCCACGAGCAGTACTTC. The encoded protein is CASSPNSAGSHEQYF. The genes are TRBV18 and TRBJ2-7; D is possibly TRBD2 (6 bases). CDR3 size: 15 residues. V was shortened by 3 bases and J by 5 bases, with 17 bases between the two germline ends. Germline V gene data show CDR1 as KGHSH and CDR2 as LQKENI.

This clone has a handful of counts. V and J are TRBV28 and TRBJ2-2; perhaps TRBD1 as D (6 bases). The CDR3 loop spans 15 amino acids. Germline loops: CDR1 MDHEN, CDR2 SYDVKM. V was trimmed by 1 base and J by 1 base, leaving 7 bases between them. CDR3: CASSLSGQNTGELFF. The CDR3 DNA reads TGTGCCAGCAGTTTATCGGGACAGAACACCGGGGAGCTGTTTTTT. The entire variable domain, with the rest obtained from reference TRBV28 and TRBJ2-2, is as follows: DVKVTQSSRYLVKRTGEKVFLECVQDMDHENMFWYRQDPGLGLRLIYFSYDVKMKEKGDIPEGYSVSREKKERFSLILESASTNQTSMYLCASSLSGQNTGELFFGEGSRLTVL.